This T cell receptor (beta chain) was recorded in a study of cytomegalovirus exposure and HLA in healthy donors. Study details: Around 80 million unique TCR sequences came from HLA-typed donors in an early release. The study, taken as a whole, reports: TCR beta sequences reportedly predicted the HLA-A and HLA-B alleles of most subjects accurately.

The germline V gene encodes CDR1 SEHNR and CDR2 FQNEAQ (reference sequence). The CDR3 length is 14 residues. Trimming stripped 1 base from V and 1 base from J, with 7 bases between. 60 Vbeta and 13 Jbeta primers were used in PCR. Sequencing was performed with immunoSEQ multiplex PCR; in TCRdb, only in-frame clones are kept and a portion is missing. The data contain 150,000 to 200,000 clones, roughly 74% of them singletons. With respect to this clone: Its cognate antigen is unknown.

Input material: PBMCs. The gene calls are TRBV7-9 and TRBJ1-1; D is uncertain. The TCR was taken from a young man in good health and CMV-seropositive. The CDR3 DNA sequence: TGTGCCAGCAGCTTAGAAACGGGGAACACTGAAGCTTTCTTT. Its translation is CASSLETGNTEAFF.